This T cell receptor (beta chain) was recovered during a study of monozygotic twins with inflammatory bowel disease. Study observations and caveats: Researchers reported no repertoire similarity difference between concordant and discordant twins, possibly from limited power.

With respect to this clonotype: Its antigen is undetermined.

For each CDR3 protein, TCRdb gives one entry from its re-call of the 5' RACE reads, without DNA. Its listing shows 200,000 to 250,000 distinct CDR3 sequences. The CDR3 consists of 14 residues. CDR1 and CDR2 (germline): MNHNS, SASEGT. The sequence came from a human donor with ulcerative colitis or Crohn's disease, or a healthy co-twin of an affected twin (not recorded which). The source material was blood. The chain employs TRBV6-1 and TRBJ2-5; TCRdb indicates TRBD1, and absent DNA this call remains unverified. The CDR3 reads CASKGQGSGETQYF.